This T cell receptor (beta chain) stems from a study of T cell responses to AZD1222 COVID-19 vaccine. Method: immunoSEQ multiplex PCR; TCRdb's copy keeps in-frame clones and lacks some. The table shows roughly 95,000 clones, with around 89% occurring only once. Per the germline V gene, CDR1 is MDHEN and CDR2 is SYDVKM. The CDR3 runs to 14 residues. The V and J ends lost 4 bases and 2 bases respectively, with 12 bases between them. The starting material was peripheral blood, obtained on day 0 of AZD1222 vaccination. This clonotype was obtained from an adult in good health. The chain uses TRBV28 and TRBJ2-7; D might be TRBD2 (5 bases). The CDR3 region is CASSSGGPTYEQYF. As DNA, the CDR3 is TGTGCCAGCAGTTCGGGCGGGCCCACCTACGAGCAGTACTTC.